This T cell receptor (beta chain) was sequenced during a study of blood T cells in healthy people across ages. The study's findings and limits: The percentage of naive T cells correlated strongly with TCR beta diversity. Possibly, changes in expanded clonotypes were confounded because donor CMV status was unknown.

Each donor's blood draw was around 10 milliliters of peripheral blood. A minimum of 5.5 micrograms of total RNA was extracted per sample. The second PCR ran roughly 7 to 11 cycles with a sample-barcoded 5' primer and J-beta primers. TCRdb ran MiXCR on the 5' RACE reads and lists one entry per CDR3 protein. The data show about 570,000 distinct CDR3 sequences, 25% to 30% seen once. About this clonotype: Its antigen is undetermined.

With 5 bases removed from V and 8 bases from J, the gap between germline ends came to 19 bases. The CDR3 has 15 residues. Germline-derived CDR1 and CDR2 are SGHVS and FQNEAQ. The V and J genes are TRBV7-8 and TRBJ1-3; a possible D gene is TRBD1 (6 bases). The sample was blood. This TCR was sampled from a woman in her 70s in good health. CDR3 sequence (DNA): TGTGCCAGCAGCCTATTGACAGGCTCCGGAGACACCATATATTTT. Translating gives CASSLLTGSGDTIYF.